A single sample gave rise to the 13 T cell receptor beta chains below, sequenced in a study of regulatory T cells in long-lasting Graves disease (dated by TCRdb to the early 2020s). Library creation used multiplex PCR. The run used an Illumina HiSeq 4000. To build TCR beta libraries, CDR3 regions were amplified by Arm-PCR using iRepertoire HTBI primers. The raw public data were reprocessed by TCRdb itself: fastp quality trimming at Q25, MiXCR clonotype calling, in-frame beta chains only. Records with the same CDR3 protein are collapsed into one entry carrying the most frequent genes and DNA. The sample data list 400,000 or so distinct CDR3 sequences, and under 25% of these were observed just once. Jointly, the top ten make up less than 25% of the sample. The meaning of the sample's time point label: persistent/refractory GD, antithyroid drugs over 5 years with positive TRAb. RNA was extracted from PBMCs in TRIzol for both TCR sequencing and RNA sequencing.

Sequencing used peripheral blood mononuclear cells (PBMCs), obtained when the disease was refractory, from a patient treated with antithyroid drugs. The receptor source for this set is a female donor with Graves disease.

The table lists this clonotype with many counts. V is TRBV28 and J is TRBJ1-1; no definite D call. This CDR3 spans 14 amino acids. Trimming pared 2 bases from V and 6 bases from J, leaving 13 bases between. Germline CDR1 MDHEN, CDR2 SYDVKM. The CDR3 coding sequence is TGTGCCAGCAGTTTAAACCACATCTGGGCTGAAGCTTTCTTT. Protein: CASSLNHIWAEAFF.

This chain connects TRBV27 to TRBJ1-2; tentative D call: TRBD1 (5 bases). The germline V gene has CDR1 MNHEY and CDR2 SMNVEV (reference sequence). The CDR3 loop spans 15 amino acids. V was trimmed by 3 bases and J by 4 bases, leaving 15 bases between them. The CDR3 loop reads CASSFNPGGGYGYTF. The CDR3 bases are TGTGCCAGCAGTTTTAACCCCGGGGGGGGCTATGGCTACACCTTC.

Turning to this clonotype: A far larger clone lies a single base away; this is likely a read error. This is likely a read error, given that the CDR3 carries no conserved phenylalanine or tryptophan at its end. The V and J genes are TRBV6-2 or TRBV6-3 and TRBJ2-5, with D unclear. V gave up 6 bases and J gave up 2 bases, with 7 bases separating them. Germline CDR1 and CDR2: MNHEY and SVGEGT. This CDR3 is 12 amino acids long. DNA for the CDR3: TGTGCCAGCAGGCAGTCACAAGAGACCCAGTACTCC. Protein product: CASRQSQETQYS.

This clonotype was observed at least ten times. CDR3 nucleotides: TGTGCCAGCACCCTAGGGGGGGGCGCTCAGACCCAGTACTTC. It yields the protein CASTLGGGAQTQYF. The chain employs TRBV28 and TRBJ2-5; D is perhaps TRBD2 (7 bases). Trimming left V 7 bases short and J 6 bases short, with 18 bases between. CDR1 is MDHEN, CDR2 SYDVKM, per germline. The CDR3 totals 14 residues.

This clonotype was found a few times. This sequence joins TRBV7-2 and TRBJ2-6; no reliable D call. Between the trimmed V and J ends, which lost 2 bases and 6 bases, there was a span of 8 bases. The CDR3 runs 14 residues. CDR1 is SGHTA, CDR2 FQGNSA, per germline. In nucleotides, the CDR3 is TGTGCCAGCAGCTTATATCGAAAGGCCAACGTCCTGACTTTC. Its protein is CASSLYRKANVLTF.

This clonotype was seen ten or more times. The rearrangement links TRBV10-2 to TRBJ2-7, with D unclear. V was trimmed by 3 bases and J by 2 bases, leaving 8 bases between them. Germline V lookup: CDR1 WSHSY, CDR2 SAAADI. This CDR3 comprises 13 residues. CDR3 sequence reads: CASSDDSPYEQYF. DNA of the CDR3: TGCGCCAGCAGTGATGACTCGCCCTACGAGCAGTACTTC.

This clonotype has ten or more counts. The chain joins TRBV28 to TRBJ1-5; D remains unclear. The germline CDR1 and CDR2 sequences are MDHEN and SYDVKM. This CDR3 region has 12 residues. Between the trimmed V and J ends, which lost 6 bases and 9 bases, there was a span of 12 bases. CDR3 nucleotides: TGTGCCAGCAGGGCCGGGGATGTGCCCCAGCATTTT. Protein product: CASRAGDVPQHF.

Ten or more counts support this clonotype. The CDR3 region has the DNA TGTGCCAGCCTCCAGGATGCGGATCAGCCCCAGCATTTT. This codes for CASLQDADQPQHF. V is TRBV28 and J is TRBJ1-5; D call uncertain. Per germline, CDR1 MDHEN and CDR2 SYDVKM. CDR3 length: 13 amino acids. Trimming cost V 8 bases and J 5 bases, with 13 bases left between them.

This clonotype was counted many times. V gene TRBV5-6 combines with J gene TRBJ1-2; D gene unclear. The CDR3 length is 13 residues. The ends were cut back, 0 bases at V and 0 bases at J, with 3 bases in the middle. Looked up from germline, CDR1 is SGHDT and CDR2 is YYEEEE. CDR3 amino acids: CASSLAANYGYTF. Written as DNA, the CDR3 is TGTGCCAGCAGCTTGGCAGCTAACTATGGCTACACCTTC. The whole variable domain, filled in from reference TRBV5-6 and TRBJ1-2, reads DAGVTQSPTHLIKTRGQQVTLRCSPKSGHDTVSWYQQALGQGPQFIFQYYEEEERQRGNFPDRFSGHQFPNYSSELNVNALLLGDSALYLCASSLAANYGYTFGSGTRLTVV.

As regards this clonotype: A much larger clone differs from this one at a single base, so this may be a read error. The chain joins TRBV27 to TRBJ2-7; 8 positions agree with TRBD1. Germline assignment: CDR1 MNHEY and CDR2 SMNVEV (reference sequence). This CDR3 region has 14 residues. CDR3 sequence (DNA): TGTGCCAGCAGTTTGGGACAGGTATCCTGCGAGCAGTACTTC. It is translated as CASSLGQVSCEQYF.

This clonotype was recorded at least ten times. The chain recombines TRBV6-5 with TRBJ1-1; possibly TRBD1 for D (6 bases). V was clipped by 4 bases and J by 5 bases, with 20 bases between them. This CDR3 is 16 amino acids long. The V gene's germline CDR1 is MNHEY and CDR2 SVGAGI. This chain's CDR3 is CASSLSTSYRETEAFF. CDR3 nucleotides: TGTGCCAGCAGTTTATCGACCTCATACAGGGAAACTGAAGCTTTCTTT.

The chain is built from TRBV5-1 and TRBJ2-7; D remains ambiguous. V was clipped by 6 bases and J by 1 base, with 11 bases between them. The CDR3 length is 13 residues. Germline CDR1 reads SGHRS; CDR2 reads YFSETQ. This CDR3 is CASTPGSSYEQYF. Written as DNA, the CDR3 is TGCGCCAGCACCCCGGGCAGTTCCTACGAGCAGTACTTC.

The chain is built from TRBV10-3 and TRBJ1-1; weak D call: TRBD1 (5 bases). Germline CDR1 and CDR2: ENHRY and SYGVKD. The length of the CDR3 is 16 residues. The V end was cut by 0 bases, the J end by 1 base, with 12 bases between. CDR3 region: CAISESRDSWNTEAFF. The DNA for the CDR3 is TGTGCCATCAGTGAGTCCCGAGACAGCTGGAACACTGAAGCTTTCTTT.